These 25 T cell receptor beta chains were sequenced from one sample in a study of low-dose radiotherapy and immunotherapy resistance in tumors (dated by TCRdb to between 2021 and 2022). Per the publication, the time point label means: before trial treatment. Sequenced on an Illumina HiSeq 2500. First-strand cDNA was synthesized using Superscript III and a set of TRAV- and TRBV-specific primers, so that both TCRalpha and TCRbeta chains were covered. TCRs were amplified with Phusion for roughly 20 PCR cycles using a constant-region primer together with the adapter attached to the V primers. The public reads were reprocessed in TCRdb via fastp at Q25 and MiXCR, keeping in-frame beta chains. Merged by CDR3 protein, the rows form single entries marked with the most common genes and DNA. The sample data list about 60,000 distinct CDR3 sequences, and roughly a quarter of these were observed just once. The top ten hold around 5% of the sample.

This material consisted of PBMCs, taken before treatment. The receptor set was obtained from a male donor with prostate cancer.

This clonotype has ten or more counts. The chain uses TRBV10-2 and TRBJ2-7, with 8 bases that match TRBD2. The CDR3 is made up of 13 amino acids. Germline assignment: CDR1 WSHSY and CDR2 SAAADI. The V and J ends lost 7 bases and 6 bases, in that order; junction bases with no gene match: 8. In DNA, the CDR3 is TGCGCCAGCACCTTCCGGGGGGGCGGCGAGCAGTACTTC. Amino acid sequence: CASTFRGGGEQYF.

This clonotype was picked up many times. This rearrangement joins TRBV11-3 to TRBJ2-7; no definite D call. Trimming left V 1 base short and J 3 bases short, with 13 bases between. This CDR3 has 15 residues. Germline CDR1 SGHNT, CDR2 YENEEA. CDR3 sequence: CASSLAKGNDYEQYF. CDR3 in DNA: TGTGCCAGCAGCTTAGCAAAAGGAAATGACTACGAGCAGTACTTC. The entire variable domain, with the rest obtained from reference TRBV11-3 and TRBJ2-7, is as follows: EAGVVQSPRYKIIEKKQPVAFWCNPISGHNTLYWYLQNLGQGPELLIRYENEEAVDDSQLPKDRFSAERLKGVDSTLKIQPAELGDSAVYLCASSLAKGNDYEQYFGPGTRLTVT.

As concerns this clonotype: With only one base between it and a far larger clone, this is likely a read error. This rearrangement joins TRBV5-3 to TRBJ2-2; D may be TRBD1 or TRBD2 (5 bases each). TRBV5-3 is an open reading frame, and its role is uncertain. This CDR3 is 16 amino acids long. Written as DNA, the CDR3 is TGTGCCAGGAGCTTGCCCCAGGGCGGGTGGACCGGGGAGCTGTTTTTT. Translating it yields CARSLPQGGWTGELFF.

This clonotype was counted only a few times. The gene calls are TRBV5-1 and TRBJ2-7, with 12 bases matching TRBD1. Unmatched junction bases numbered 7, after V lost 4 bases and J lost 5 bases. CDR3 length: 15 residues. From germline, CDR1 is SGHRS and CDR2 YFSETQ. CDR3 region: CASSPGTGGRNEQYF. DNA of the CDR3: TGCGCCAGCAGCCCGGGGACAGGGGGCAGGAACGAGCAGTACTTC.

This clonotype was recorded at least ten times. The CDR3 is CASRRLAGGDNTGELFF. Written as DNA, the CDR3 is TGTGCCAGCAGGCGACTAGCGGGGGGAGACAACACCGGGGAGCTGTTTTTT. The rearrangement uses TRBV25-1 and TRBJ2-2; 13 nucleotides align to TRBD2. This CDR3 is 17 amino acids long. In germline, CDR1 is MGHDK, CDR2 SYGVNS. Trimming at V came to 6 bases and at J to 2 bases, leaving 6 bases not matched to a gene. The variable domain in full, with the rest retrieved from reference TRBV25-1 and TRBJ2-2, is EADIYQTPRYLVIGTGKKITLECSQTMGHDKMYWYQQDPGMELHLIHYSYGVNSTEKGDLSSESTVSRIRTEHFPLTLESARPSHTSQYLCASRRLAGGDNTGELFFGEGSRLTVL.

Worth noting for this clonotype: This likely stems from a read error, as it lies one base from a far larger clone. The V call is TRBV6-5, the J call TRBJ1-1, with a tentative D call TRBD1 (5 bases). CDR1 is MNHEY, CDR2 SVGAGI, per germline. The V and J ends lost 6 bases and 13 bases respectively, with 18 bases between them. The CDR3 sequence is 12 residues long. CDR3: CASSSETERGFF. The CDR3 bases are TGTGCCAGCAGCTCCGAGACCGAAAGGGGTTTCTTT.

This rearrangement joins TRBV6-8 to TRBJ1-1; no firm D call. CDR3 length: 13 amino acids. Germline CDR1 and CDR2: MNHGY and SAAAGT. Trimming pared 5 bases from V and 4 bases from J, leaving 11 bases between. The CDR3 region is CASSLIRSTEAFF. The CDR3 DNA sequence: TGTGCCAGCAGTCTTATACGGAGCACTGAAGCTTTCTTT.

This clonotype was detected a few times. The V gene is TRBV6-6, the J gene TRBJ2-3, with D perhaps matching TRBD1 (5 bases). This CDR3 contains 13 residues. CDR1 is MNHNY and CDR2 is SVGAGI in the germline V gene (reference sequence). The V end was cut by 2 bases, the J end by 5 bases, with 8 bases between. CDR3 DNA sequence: TGTGCCAGCAGTTACGGGGCTTTAGATACGCAGTATTTT. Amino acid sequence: CASSYGALDTQYF.

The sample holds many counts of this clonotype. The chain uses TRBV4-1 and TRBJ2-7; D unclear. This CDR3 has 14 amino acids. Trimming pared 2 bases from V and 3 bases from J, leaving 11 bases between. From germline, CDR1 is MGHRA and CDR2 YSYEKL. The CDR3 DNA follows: TGCGCCAGCAGCCAACCATTCGAGGACTACGAGCAGTACTTC. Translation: CASSQPFEDYEQYF.

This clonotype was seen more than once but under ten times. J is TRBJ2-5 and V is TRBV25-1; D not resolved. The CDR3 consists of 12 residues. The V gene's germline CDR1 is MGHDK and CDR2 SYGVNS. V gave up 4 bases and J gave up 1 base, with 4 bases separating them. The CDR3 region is CASSAIQETQYF. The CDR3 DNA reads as TGTGCCAGCAGTGCCATCCAAGAGACCCAGTACTTC.

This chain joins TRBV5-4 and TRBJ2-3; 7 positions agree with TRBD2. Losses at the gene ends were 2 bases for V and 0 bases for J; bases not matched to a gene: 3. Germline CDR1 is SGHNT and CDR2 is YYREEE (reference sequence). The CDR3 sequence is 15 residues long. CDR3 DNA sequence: TGTGCCAGCAGCTTCGGGAGGCTAAGCACAGATACGCAGTATTTT. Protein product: CASSFGRLSTDTQYF.

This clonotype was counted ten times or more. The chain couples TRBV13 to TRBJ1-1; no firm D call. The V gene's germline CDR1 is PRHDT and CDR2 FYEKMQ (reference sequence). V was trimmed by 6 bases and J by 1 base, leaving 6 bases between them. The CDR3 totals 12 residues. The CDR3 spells CASSFGNTEAFF. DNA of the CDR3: TGTGCCAGCAGTTTTGGGAACACTGAAGCTTTCTTT.

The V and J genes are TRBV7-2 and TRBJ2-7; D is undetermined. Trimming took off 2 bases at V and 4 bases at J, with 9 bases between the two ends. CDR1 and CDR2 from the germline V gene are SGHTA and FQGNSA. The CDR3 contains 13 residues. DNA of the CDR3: TGTGCCAGCAGCTTACTAGGCCTGTACGAGCAGTACTTC. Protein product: CASSLLGLYEQYF.

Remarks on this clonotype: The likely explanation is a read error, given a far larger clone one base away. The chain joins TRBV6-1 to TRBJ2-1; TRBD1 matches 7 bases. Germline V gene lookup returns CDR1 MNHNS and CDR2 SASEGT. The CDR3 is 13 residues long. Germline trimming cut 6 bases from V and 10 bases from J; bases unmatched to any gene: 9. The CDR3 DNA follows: TGTGCCAGCAGCCGGGACAGTCTCTACGAGCAGTTCTTC. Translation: CASSRDSLYEQFF.

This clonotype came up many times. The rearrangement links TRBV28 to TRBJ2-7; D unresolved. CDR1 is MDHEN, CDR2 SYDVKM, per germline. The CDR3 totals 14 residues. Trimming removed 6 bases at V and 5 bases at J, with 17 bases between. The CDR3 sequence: CASSNLEMGHEQYF. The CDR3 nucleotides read TGTGCCAGCAGCAACCTAGAGATGGGCCACGAGCAGTACTTC.

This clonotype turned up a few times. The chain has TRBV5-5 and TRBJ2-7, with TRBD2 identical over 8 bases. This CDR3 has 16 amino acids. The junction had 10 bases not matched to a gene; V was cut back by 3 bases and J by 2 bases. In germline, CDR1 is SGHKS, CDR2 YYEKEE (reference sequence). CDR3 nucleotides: TGTGCCAGCAGCTCGCGGGGGGCGCAGGGGACCTACGAGCAGTACTTC. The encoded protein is CASSSRGAQGTYEQYF. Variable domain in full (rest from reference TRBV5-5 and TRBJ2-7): DAGVTQSPTHLIKTRGQQVTLRCSPISGHKSVSWYQQVLGQGPQFIFQYYEKEERGRGNFPDRFSARQFPNYSSELNVNALLLGDSALYLCASSSRGAQGTYEQYFGPGTRLTVT.

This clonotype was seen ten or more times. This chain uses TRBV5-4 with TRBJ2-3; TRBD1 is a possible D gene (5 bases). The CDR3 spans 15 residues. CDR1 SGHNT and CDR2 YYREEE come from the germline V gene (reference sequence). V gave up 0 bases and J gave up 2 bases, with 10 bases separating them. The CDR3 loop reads CASSLGLRVTDTQYF. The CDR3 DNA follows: TGTGCCAGCAGCTTGGGCCTCAGGGTCACAGATACGCAGTATTTT.

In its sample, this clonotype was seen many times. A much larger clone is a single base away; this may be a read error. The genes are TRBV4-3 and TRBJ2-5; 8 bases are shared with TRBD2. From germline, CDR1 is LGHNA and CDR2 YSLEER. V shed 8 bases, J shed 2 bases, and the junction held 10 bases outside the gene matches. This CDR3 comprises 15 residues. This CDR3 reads CASGPLASGQETQYF. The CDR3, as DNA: TGCGCCAGCGGCCCCCTGGCTAGCGGGCAAGAGACCCAGTACTTC.

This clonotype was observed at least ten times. CDR3 loop: CASSPTRGAEAFF. The CDR3 region has the DNA TGTGCCAGCAGTCCGACTCGGGGGGCTGAAGCTTTCTTT. The V call is TRBV6-8, the J call TRBJ1-1, with D possibly TRBD1 on 5 matching bases. Germline V gene data show CDR1 as MNHGY and CDR2 as SAAAGT. The CDR3 spans 13 residues. Trimming removed 5 bases at V and 6 bases at J, with 13 bases between.

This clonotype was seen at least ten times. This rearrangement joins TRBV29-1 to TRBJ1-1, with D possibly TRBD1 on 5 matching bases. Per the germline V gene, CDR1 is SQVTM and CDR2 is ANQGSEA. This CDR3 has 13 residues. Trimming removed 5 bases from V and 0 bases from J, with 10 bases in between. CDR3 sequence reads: CSVRGRMNTEAFF. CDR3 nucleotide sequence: TGCAGCGTTCGGGGCAGAATGAACACTGAAGCTTTCTTT. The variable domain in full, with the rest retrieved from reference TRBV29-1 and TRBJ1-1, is SAVISQKPSRDICQRGTSLTIQCQVDSQVTMMFWYRQQPGQSLTLIATANQGSEATYESGFVIDKFPISRPNLTFSTLTVSNMSPEDSSIYLCSVRGRMNTEAFFGQGTRLTVV.

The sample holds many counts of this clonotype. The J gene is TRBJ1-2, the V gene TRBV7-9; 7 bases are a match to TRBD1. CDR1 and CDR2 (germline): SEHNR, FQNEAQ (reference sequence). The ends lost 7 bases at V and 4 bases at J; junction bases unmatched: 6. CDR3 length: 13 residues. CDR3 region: CASTSDRAYGYTF. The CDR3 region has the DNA TGTGCCAGCACCTCCGACAGGGCCTATGGCTACACCTTC.

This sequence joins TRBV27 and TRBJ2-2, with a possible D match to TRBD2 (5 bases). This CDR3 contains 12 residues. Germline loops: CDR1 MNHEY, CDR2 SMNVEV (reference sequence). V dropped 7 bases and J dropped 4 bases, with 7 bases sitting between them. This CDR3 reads CASTGFTGELFF. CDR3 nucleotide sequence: TGTGCCAGCACGGGGTTCACCGGGGAGCTGTTTTTT.

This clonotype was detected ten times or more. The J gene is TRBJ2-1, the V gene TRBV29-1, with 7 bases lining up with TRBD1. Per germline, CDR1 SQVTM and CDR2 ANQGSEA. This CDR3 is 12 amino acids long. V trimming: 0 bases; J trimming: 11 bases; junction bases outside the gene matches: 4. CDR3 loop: CSVEEPTGKQFF. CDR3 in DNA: TGCAGCGTTGAAGAGCCGACAGGGAAGCAGTTCTTC.

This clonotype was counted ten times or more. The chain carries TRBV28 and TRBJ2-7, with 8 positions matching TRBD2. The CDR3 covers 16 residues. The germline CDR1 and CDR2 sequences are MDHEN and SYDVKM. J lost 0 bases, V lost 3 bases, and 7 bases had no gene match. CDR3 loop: CASSLFSGVSSYEQYF. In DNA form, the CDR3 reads TGTGCCAGCAGTTTGTTTAGCGGGGTTAGCTCCTACGAGCAGTACTTC.

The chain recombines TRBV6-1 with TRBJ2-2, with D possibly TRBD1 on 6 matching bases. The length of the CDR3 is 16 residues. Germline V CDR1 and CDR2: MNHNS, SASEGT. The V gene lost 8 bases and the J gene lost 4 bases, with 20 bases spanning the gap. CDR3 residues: CASDPFSTDSTGELFF. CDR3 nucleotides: TGTGCCAGCGACCCCTTCTCAACGGACAGCACCGGGGAGCTGTTTTTT.